This T cell receptor beta chain was sequenced in a study of PD-1 blockade in classical Hodgkin lymphoma. Findings and caveats of the study: Whereas CD4+ TCR diversity had risen significantly by C4D1, CD8+ TCR diversity had not.

Clones were sequenced by immunoSEQ multiplex PCR, and TCRdb holds only the in-frame ones, with some missing. The table shows roughly 56,000 clones, with around nine tenths occurring only once. Time point meaning: cycle 4 day 1 (C4D1), after around six weeks of nivolumab. All patients relapsed after autologous stem cell transplantation, and brentuximab vedotin exposure varied. Per germline, CDR1 SNHLY and CDR2 FYNNEI. The CDR3 extends over 12 amino acids. The junction had 4 bases not matched to a gene; V was cut back by 8 bases and J by 7 bases. To note about this clone: What it binds is unknown.

The receptor was isolated from a human donor with classical Hodgkin lymphoma. The chain recombines TRBV2 with TRBJ2-5, with 10 bases lining up with TRBD2. The sequencing here drew on peripheral blood mononuclear cells (PBMCs), taken before the fourth cycle of nivolumab. The CDR3 region has the DNA TGTGCCAGCGGCGGGACTAGCGCGACCCAGTACTTC. Translated: CASGGTSATQYF.